These 14 T cell receptor beta chains were sequenced from one sample in a study of identical twins. Via MiXCR, TCRdb re-called the 5' RACE reads, giving one row per CDR3 protein. In the table there are about 470,000 distinct CDR3 sequences, 20% to 30% of which are singletons. These data also formed part of another study, on T cells expressing NK-cell markers.

The sequenced sample was CD4+ T cells sorted from blood. All receptors come from a woman between 18 and 29 years old in good health.

This clonotype was detected a few times. As DNA, the CDR3 is TGTGCCTTCACCATAGAAGAGGTTTGGGCAGGGGTCCGAAATGAGCAGTTCTTC. Translation gives CAFTIEEVWAGVRNEQFF. This chain joins TRBV12-3 or TRBV12-4 and TRBJ2-1, with D possibly matching TRBD1 (6 bases). This CDR3 has 18 amino acids. Trimming pared 11 bases from V and 7 bases from J, leaving 33 bases between.

This clonotype has a handful of counts. This chain joins TRBV5-1 and TRBJ2-3, with 10 bases lining up with TRBD2. CDR3 length: 16 residues. With V trimmed by 3 bases and J by 5 bases, 9 bases remained unmatched. Germline values: CDR1 SGHRS, CDR2 YFSETQ. The CDR3 DNA reads as TGCGCCAGCAGCTCCACGCTAGCGGGGGTTGGAGATACGCAGTATTTT. Protein: CASSSTLAGVGDTQYF.

In its sample, this clonotype was seen many times. This rearrangement joins TRBV12-3 or TRBV12-4 to TRBJ2-7, with 11 bases lining up with TRBD2. The CDR3 totals 15 residues. J gave up 0 bases and V 3 bases, and 1 base lay outside the gene matches. For the CDR3, the DNA is TGTGCCAGCAGTTTGACTAGCGGGATCTCCTACGAGCAGTACTTC. This codes for CASSLTSGISYEQYF.

The chain combines TRBV6-6 with TRBJ2-7; 8 bases map to TRBD1. V shed 6 bases and J 6 bases; nucleotides not matched to a gene: 7. There are 13 residues in the CDR3. Germline V gives CDR1 MNHNY, CDR2 SVGAGI (reference sequence). DNA for the CDR3: TGTGCCAGCAGCGACAGGGGAGCACGCGAGCAGTACTTC. Translated, it gives CASSDRGAREQYF.

The V and J genes are TRBV2 and TRBJ2-7; 7 bases fit TRBD2. The CDR3 is 14 residues long. V shed 3 bases, J shed 4 bases, and the junction held 6 bases outside the gene matches. Germline CDR1 is SNHLY and CDR2 is FYNNEI. The CDR3: CASSDQGGGYEQYF. In nucleotides, the CDR3 is TGTGCCAGCAGTGACCAAGGCGGGGGTTACGAGCAGTACTTC.

Only a few counts were recorded for this clonotype. The rearrangement joins TRBV20-1 to TRBJ1-2; TRBD1 matches at 7 bases. V shed 2 bases, J shed 4 bases, and the junction held 7 bases outside the gene matches. This CDR3 is 14 amino acids long. Germline CDR1 is DFQATT and CDR2 is SNEGSKA (reference sequence). The CDR3 loop reads CSARYYRGSYGYTF. DNA for the CDR3: TGCAGTGCTAGATACTACAGGGGCTCCTATGGCTACACCTTC.

The chain has TRBV29-1 and TRBJ1-3; D is unclear. This CDR3 contains 13 residues. V gave up 4 bases and J gave up 0 bases, with 7 bases separating them. Germline V gene sequence: CDR1 SQVTM, CDR2 ANQGSEA. In DNA form, the CDR3 reads TGCAGCGTTGCCTACCGCTCTGGAAACACCATATATTTT. It specifies CSVAYRSGNTIYF.

J is TRBJ2-3 and V is TRBV20-1; TRBD1 might be the D (5 bases). The V end was cut by 3 bases, the J end by 2 bases, with 12 bases between. The CDR3 consists of 14 residues. CDR1 and CDR2 from the germline V gene are DFQATT and SNEGSKA (reference sequence). The CDR3 DNA reads TGCAGTGCTAGGAAAGGGGCTGTCACAGATACGCAGTATTTT. Translating gives CSARKGAVTDTQYF.

This chain uses TRBV9 with TRBJ2-7, with D unclear. Germline V gives CDR1 SGDLS, CDR2 YYNGEE. The CDR3 is 14 residues long. V shed 0 bases and J shed 6 bases, with 13 bases lying between them. The CDR3 is CASSVVAIPAEQYF. CDR3 bases: TGTGCCAGCAGCGTAGTTGCGATACCCGCCGAGCAGTACTTC.

This clonotype was found a few times. The CDR3 DNA reads as TGTGCCAGCTCATCCGGACTAGCGGGCCAAGAGACCCAGTACTTC. It is translated as CASSSGLAGQETQYF. The chain is built from TRBV18 and TRBJ2-5, with TRBD2 identical over 11 bases. The germline V gene encodes CDR1 KGHSH and CDR2 LQKENI. Trimming took 5 bases from V and 1 from J; bases not matched to a gene: 3. This CDR3 has 15 amino acids. The whole variable domain, remainder taken from reference TRBV18 and TRBJ2-5, is NAGVMQNPRHLVRRRGQEARLRCSPMKGHSHVYWYRQLPEEGLKFMVYLQKENIIDESGMPKERFSAEFPKEGPSILRIQQVVRGDSAAYFCASSSGLAGQETQYFGPGTRLLVL.

The chain uses TRBV30 and TRBJ2-7; D possibly corresponds to TRBD1 (6 bases). The V gene's germline CDR1 is GTSNPN and CDR2 SVGIG (reference sequence). V gave up 5 bases and J gave up 6 bases, with 17 bases separating them. There are 13 residues in the CDR3. The CDR3 DNA reads TGTGCCTGGGTGACAGGAGGAGCGCTCGAGCAGTACTTC. It codes for CAWVTGGALEQYF.

The chain has TRBV5-1 and TRBJ2-7, with a possible D match to TRBD2 (5 bases). V was pared by 0 bases and J by 4 bases, with 11 bases between. The CDR3 totals 14 residues. Germline values: CDR1 SGHRS, CDR2 YFSETQ. In DNA, the CDR3 is TGCGCCAGCAGCTTGGACAGCGGTTCTTACGAGCAGTACTTC. Amino acids: CASSLDSGSYEQYF.

This clonotype was found a few times. The chain employs TRBV19 and TRBJ2-7, with D perhaps matching TRBD2 (6 bases). From germline, CDR1 is LNHDA and CDR2 SQIVND (reference sequence). V dropped 2 bases and J dropped 3 bases, with 14 bases sitting between them. This CDR3 is built from 15 residues. The CDR3 sequence is CASSINGAGLYEQYF. Here the CDR3 DNA reads TGTGCCAGTAGTATAAACGGGGCGGGGCTCTACGAGCAGTACTTC.

This rearrangement joins TRBV9 to TRBJ2-7, with D perhaps TRBD1 or TRBD2 (5 bases each). CDR1 SGDLS and CDR2 YYNGEE come from the germline V gene. The CDR3 is 13 amino acids. The germline V and J ends were trimmed by 7 bases and 1 base, with 12 bases remaining between them. CDR3 residues: CASSGAESYEQYF. The CDR3 DNA reads as TGTGCCAGCTCCGGGGCGGAATCCTACGAGCAGTACTTC.